The text below deals with one T cell receptor beta chain. This CDR3 comprises 12 residues. V shed 7 bases and J 5 bases; nucleotides not matched to a gene: 2. Repertoires were generated with immunoSEQ multiplex PCR, while TCRdb's copy carries only in-frame clones and drops some. The table lists about 220,000 clones, roughly 80% of them singletons. The entry originates in a study of blood T cell repertoires in COVID-19. The material sequenced was PBMCs or T cells enriched from blood (not recorded which). The J gene is TRBJ2-3, the V gene TRBV12-3 or TRBV12-4, with 8 bases fitting TRBD1. This sequence originates from a woman between 40 and 55 years old with acute COVID-19. CDR3 region: CASTGGQDTQYF. The CDR3 DNA follows: TGTGCCAGCACAGGGGGCCAAGATACGCAGTATTTT.